One and the same sample provided the 28 T cell receptor beta chains below, sequenced in a study of blood T cell repertoires in COVID-19. The repertoire was sequenced with immunoSEQ multiplex PCR; TCRdb's copy has only in-frame clones and lacks some. The table shows about 42,000 clones, with 80% to 90% occurring only once. Sequencing was carried out using peripheral blood. The receptor set was obtained from a man aged 25-45 years with active or convalescent COVID-19.

The chain combines TRBV7-3 with TRBJ2-3, with D perhaps TRBD2 (5 bases). V was cut by 6 bases and J by 8 bases, with 18 bases left in between. CDR1 SGHTA and CDR2 FQGTGA come from the germline V gene. There are 14 residues in the CDR3. The CDR3 region has the DNA TGTGCCAGCAGGTCGGGCGGGCGGCTGGGTACGCAGTATTTT. It codes for CASRSGGRLGTQYF.

The genes are TRBV11-3 and TRBJ2-3; 7 positions agree with TRBD2. Germline CDR1 and CDR2: SGHNT and YENEEA. J lost 2 bases, V lost 3 bases, and 2 bases had no gene match. The CDR3 runs to 14 residues. The CDR3 sequence is CASSLERDTDTQYF. DNA for the CDR3: TGTGCCAGCAGCTTGGAGCGGGACACAGATACGCAGTATTTT.

V usage is TRBV10-3 and J usage is TRBJ1-2; 8 bases map to TRBD1. V lost 4 bases, J lost 6 bases, and 4 bases stayed unmatched. The CDR3 contains 13 residues. The V gene's germline CDR1 is ENHRY and CDR2 SYGVKD. The CDR3 DNA reads TGTGCCATCAGTGCGACAGGGGTGAATGGCTACACCTTC. Its translation: CAISATGVNGYTF.

This clone was observed once. Other DNA variants within this sample encode the same CDR3. CDR3 DNA sequence: TGTGCCAGCAGTGAGATTGGCGGGGGGGCAGCCGAGACCCAGTACTTC. Protein sequence: CASSEIGGGAAETQYF. The rearrangement links TRBV25-1 to TRBJ2-5; 9 nucleotides line up with TRBD2. Germline assignment: CDR1 MGHDK and CDR2 SYGVNS. V gave up 3 bases and J gave up 5 bases; unmatched junction bases: 10. This CDR3 has 16 residues.

This chain links TRBV24-1 with TRBJ1-1; D unresolved. Per the germline V gene, CDR1 is KGHDR and CDR2 is SFDVKD. The CDR3 loop spans 16 amino acids. V lost 3 bases, J lost 1 base, and 14 bases lay in between. The chain's CDR3 is CATSDPLERQNTEAFF. CDR3 nucleotides: TGTGCCACCAGTGATCCCCTTGAGAGGCAGAACACTGAAGCTTTCTTT.

The chain carries TRBV3-1 (or the pseudogene TRBV3-2) and TRBJ1-1, with unresolved D. CDR3 length: 16 amino acids. Per the germline V gene, CDR1 is LGHDT and CDR2 is YNNKEL (reference sequence). Between the trimmed V and J ends, which lost 4 bases and 0 bases, there was a span of 15 bases. CDR3 coding DNA: TGTGCCAGCAGCCCCAGACTGCGATCCATGAACACTGAAGCTTTCTTT. Protein sequence: CASSPRLRSMNTEAFF.

V and J are TRBV7-3 and TRBJ2-1; TRBD2 matches at 11 bases. The V segment lost 4 bases and the J segment 0 bases; nucleotides outside the gene matches: 14. Germline-derived CDR1 and CDR2 are SGHTA and FQGTGA. This CDR3 region has 20 residues. The CDR3 nucleotides read TGTGCCAGCAGCTCAAAAACCGGGACTAGCGGCCAGAGCTCCTACAATGAGCAGTTCTTC. Its protein product is CASSSKTGTSGQSSYNEQFF.

The V gene is TRBV6-5, the J gene TRBJ1-3; perhaps TRBD1 as D (5 bases). Germline V gene data show CDR1 as MNHEY and CDR2 as SVGAGI. Trimming cost V 7 bases and J 0 bases, with 13 bases left between them. This CDR3 has 15 residues. This CDR3 is CASTRRGNSGNTIYF. CDR3 nucleotide sequence: TGTGCCAGCACCCGGAGGGGAAACTCTGGAAACACCATATATTTT.

The gene calls are TRBV11-2 and TRBJ1-2; TRBD1 is a possible D gene (5 bases). With 0 bases removed from V and 4 bases from J, the gap between germline ends came to 15 bases. This CDR3 spans 16 amino acids. Germline V CDR1 and CDR2: SGHAT, FQNNGV. The CDR3 here is CASSLDRGQRAYGYTF. The CDR3 region has the DNA TGTGCCAGCAGCTTAGATCGAGGACAAAGGGCCTATGGCTACACCTTC.

J is TRBJ2-3 and V is TRBV5-1; D might be TRBD1 (6 bases). The CDR3 has 15 amino acids. Trimming removed 0 bases at V and 5 bases at J, with 13 bases between. Germline V gene lookup returns CDR1 SGHRS and CDR2 YFSETQ. DNA of the CDR3: TGCGCCAGCAGCTTGGCCGGGCTAGGGGGAGATACGCAGTATTTT. It yields the protein CASSLAGLGGDTQYF.

This clone occurred a few times. The chain combines TRBV18 with TRBJ2-7, with 8 bases fitting TRBD2. V lost 1 base and J lost 7; bases outside the gene matches: 3. The CDR3 loop spans 13 amino acids. Per the germline V gene, CDR1 is KGHSH and CDR2 is LQKENI. CDR3 sequence: CASSPLAGREQYV. The CDR3 region has the DNA TGTGCCAGCTCACCACTAGCGGGGAGGGAGCAGTACGTC.

The rearrangement uses TRBV6-1 and TRBJ1-5, with 7 bases fitting TRBD1. This CDR3 is built from 15 residues. Germline V gives CDR1 MNHNS, CDR2 SASEGT. V dropped 0 bases and J dropped 6; count of bases not matched to a gene: 5. The CDR3 protein is CASSEAQGIGQPQHF. DNA for the CDR3: TGTGCCAGCAGTGAAGCACAGGGGATCGGTCAGCCCCAGCATTTT.

The chain couples TRBV7-3 to TRBJ2-2; 12 bases agree with TRBD2. CDR1 SGHTA and CDR2 FQGTGA come from the germline V gene. There are 16 residues in the CDR3. V dropped 5 bases and J dropped 3; count of bases not matched to a gene: 4. CDR3 bases: TGTGCCAGCAGCCTACTAGCGGGGGGAGACACCGGGGAGCTGTTTTTT. Translated: CASSLLAGGDTGELFF.

The chain recombines TRBV5-1 with TRBJ2-5; D possibly corresponds to TRBD1 (6 bases). There are 15 residues in the CDR3. Trimming removed 0 bases from V and 7 bases from J, with 16 bases in between. Germline loops: CDR1 SGHRS, CDR2 YFSETQ. The CDR3 loop is CASSLDWTAKRTQYF. In DNA form, the CDR3 reads TGCGCCAGCAGCTTGGATTGGACAGCAAAACGGACCCAGTACTTC.

This clone occurred once. The CDR3 reads CASSLDGSGVGQYF. CDR3 in DNA: TGTGCCAGCAGCTTAGATGGTAGCGGGGTGGGACAGTACTTC. This chain joins TRBV11-2 and TRBJ2-4; 8 bases match TRBD2. The germline gives CDR1 SGHAT, CDR2 FQNNGV. The V gene end was trimmed by 0 bases and the J gene end by 13 bases; junction bases not matched to a gene: 8. The CDR3 loop spans 14 amino acids. The full variable domain, in which reference TRBV11-2 and TRBJ2-4 provide the parts outside the CDR3, is EAGVAQSPRYKIIEKRQSVAFWCNPISGHATLYWYQQILGQGPKLLIQFQNNGVVDDSQLPKDRFSAERLKGVDSTLKIQPAKLEDSAVYLCASSLDGSGVGQYFGAGTRLSVL.

The chain couples TRBV2 to TRBJ2-3; 7 bases fit TRBD1. Germline CDR1 and CDR2: SNHLY and FYNNEI. Unmatched junction bases numbered 15, after V lost 5 bases and J lost 10 bases. The length of the CDR3 is 15 residues. The CDR3 loop is CASSTAGTVHIAQYF. As DNA, the CDR3 is TGTGCCAGCAGTACCGCCGGGACAGTTCACATTGCGCAGTATTTT.

V is TRBV21-1 and J is TRBJ2-7; no DNA check was done on the table's D call, TRBD2. TRBV21-1 is flagged as a pseudogene. The CDR3 sequence is 16 residues long. The CDR3 loop reads CASSPALRDTDYLPYV. CDR3 DNA sequence: TGTGCCAGCAGCCCAGCTCTCCGAGACACGGACTACCTCCCGTACGTC.

This chain connects TRBV6-1 to TRBJ2-7; possibly TRBD2 for D (6 bases). The CDR3 is 16 amino acids. The V end lost 1 base, the J end lost 3 bases, and 16 bases lay between the germline ends. Looked up from germline, CDR1 is MNHNS and CDR2 is SASEGT. The CDR3 reads CASSEGRLAMNYEQYV. The CDR3, as DNA: TGTGCCAGCAGTGAAGGTCGTCTAGCGATGAACTACGAGCAGTACGTC.

V gene TRBV4-3 combines with J gene TRBJ1-1, with 8 bases matching TRBD1. Trimming at V came to 0 bases and at J to 10 bases, leaving 13 bases not matched to a gene. CDR3 length equals 16 residues. Looked up from germline, CDR1 is LGHNA and CDR2 is YSLEER. This CDR3 is CASSQELVGTGRGAFF. In nucleotides, the CDR3 is TGCGCCAGCAGCCAAGAGTTGGTCGGGACAGGTCGAGGAGCTTTCTTT.

V is TRBV6-2 or TRBV6-3 and J is TRBJ1-2; D remains unclear. CDR3 length: 13 amino acids. Trimming took 2 bases from V and 7 from J, leaving 11 bases between them. The germline V gene has CDR1 MNHEY and CDR2 SVGEGT. The CDR3 nucleotides read TGTGCCAGCAGTTACCGAGGACTAGGTGGCTACACCTTC. Protein sequence: CASSYRGLGGYTF.

This chain links TRBV4-1 with TRBJ1-3; D is unclear. The CDR3 sequence is 18 residues long. The germline gives CDR1 MGHRA, CDR2 YSYEKL. V was clipped by 3 bases and J by 0 bases, with 18 bases between them. The CDR3 is CASSQEEVSGSSGNTIYF. The CDR3 DNA is TGCGCCAGCAGCCAGGAGGAGGTCAGTGGAAGCTCTGGAAACACCATATATTTT.

The V and J genes are TRBV7-9 and TRBJ2-1, with 9 bases lining up with TRBD1. The CDR3 runs to 15 residues. The V segment lost 1 base and the J segment 9 bases; nucleotides outside the gene matches: 7. In germline, CDR1 is SEHNR, CDR2 FQNEAQ (reference sequence). The CDR3, as DNA: TGTGCCAGCAGCTTAGGGTGGGACAGGGAAGTTGAGCAGTTCTTC. It yields the protein CASSLGWDREVEQFF.

The chain is built from TRBV6-1 and TRBJ1-5, with a tentative D call TRBD1 (5 bases). Trimming took 3 bases from V and 3 from J, leaving 9 bases between them. Germline V gives CDR1 MNHNS, CDR2 SASEGT. This CDR3 contains 14 residues. CDR3 bases: TGTGCCAGCAGTGAGCAGGGTTACAATCAGCCCCAGCATTTT. It specifies CASSEQGYNQPQHF.

The J gene is TRBJ2-1, the V gene TRBV11-3; D not certain. The CDR3 is 12 residues long. Germline V gene sequence: CDR1 SGHNT, CDR2 YENEEA. The germline V and J ends were trimmed by 4 bases and 3 bases, with 4 bases remaining between them. This CDR3 reads CASSSYYNEQFF. In nucleotides, the CDR3 is TGTGCCAGCAGCTCGTACTACAATGAGCAGTTCTTC. The variable domain in full, completed from reference TRBV11-3 and TRBJ2-1, reads EAGVVQSPRYKIIEKKQPVAFWCNPISGHNTLYWYLQNLGQGPELLIRYENEEAVDDSQLPKDRFSAERLKGVDSTLKIQPAELGDSAVYLCASSSYYNEQFFGPGTRLTVL.

The chain recombines TRBV10-3 with TRBJ2-5, with D possibly being TRBD2 (6 bases). Germline lookup yields CDR1 ENHRY and CDR2 SYGVKD. CDR3 length: 12 amino acids. Trimming shortened V by 2 bases and J by 5 bases, and 6 bases separated the two germline ends. CDR3 nucleotide sequence: TGTGCCATCAGTGAGACTAGCGAGACCCAGTACTTC. This translates into CAISETSETQYF.

V is TRBV6-6 and J is TRBJ2-7, with 7 bases matching TRBD1. The junction had 8 bases not matched to a gene; V was cut back by 6 bases and J by 0 bases. The CDR3 covers 15 residues. Germline CDR1 is MNHNY and CDR2 is SVGAGI (reference sequence). The CDR3 region is CASRPRQGSSYEQYF. The CDR3 nucleotides are TGTGCCAGCAGGCCCCGACAGGGAAGCTCCTACGAGCAGTACTTC.

The chain is built from TRBV24-1 and TRBJ1-5, with D unresolved. The CDR3 totals 18 residues. The germline V gene encodes CDR1 KGHDR and CDR2 SFDVKD. V was clipped by 6 bases and J by 0 bases, with 20 bases between them. CDR3 DNA sequence: TGTGCCACCAGTCGGGAGGATAGAACGTCAGATAGCAATCAGCCCCAGCATTTT. Its protein is CATSREDRTSDSNQPQHF.

This sequence joins TRBV6-2 or TRBV6-3 and TRBJ2-2; the match to TRBD1 covers 9 bases. The V and J ends lost 5 bases and 4 bases, in that order; junction bases with no gene match: 8. The CDR3 runs to 16 residues. Germline lookup yields CDR1 MNHEY and CDR2 SVGEGT. The CDR3 DNA is TGTGCCAGCAGTCCCCGGGACAGGGTTAGCACCGGGGAGCTGTTTTTT. Translated, it gives CASSPRDRVSTGELFF.